This is a list of T cell receptor beta chains from one sample in a study of Ad26.COV2.S vaccination and SARS-CoV-2 variants. The data were produced by immunoSEQ multiplex PCR, yet TCRdb's version contains in-frame clones alone and is incomplete. The sample includes hundreds of thousands of clones, roughly 90% seen only once; the top ten take approximately 1.5%. This specimen was peripheral blood, taken in a trial of Ad26.COV2.S vaccine versus placebo. These receptors were taken from a person aged 18 to 59 who received the Ad26.COV2.S COVID-19 vaccine or a placebo. Each CDR3 is given with its conserved first and last residue. A D gene is named only where the DNA matches it firmly. Only part of the rows carry a size: once, few, many, or a class if the clone is expanded.

>.|TRBJ1-4|TRBV2|.
CASTGTRNRGTATNEKLFF
TGTGCCAGCACCGGTACAAGAAACCGGGGAACAGCAACTAATGAAAAACTGTTTTTT
>TRBD1|TRBJ1-1|TRBV11-2|.
CASSPGGMGNTEAFF
TGTGCCAGCAGCCCAGGGGGTATGGGGAACACTGAAGCTTTCTTT
>.|TRBJ1-6|TRBV19|few
CASRSGVSSPLHF
TGTGCCAGTAGATCCGGAGTTAGTTCACCCCTCCACTTT
>TRBD2|TRBJ2-3|TRBV24-1|.
CATSDTGLAADTQYF
TGTGCCACCAGTGATACCGGACTAGCGGCAGATACGCAGTATTTT
>TRBD1|TRBJ2-3|TRBV5-1|.
CASSSSPGQELYTQYF
TGCGCCAGCAGCTCCTCCCCGGGACAGGAGTTGTATACGCAGTATTTT
>TRBD1|TRBJ1-1|TRBV7-8|.
CASSPDRARRLGTEAFF
TGTGCCAGCAGTCCCGACAGGGCGAGAAGGTTGGGCACTGAAGCTTTCTTT
>.|TRBJ1-4|TRBV7-2|.
CASSWMPNEKLFF
TGTGCCAGCAGCTGGATGCCTAATGAAAAACTGTTTTTT
>.|TRBJ1-2|TRBV4-3|once
CASSHLPGAPTGGGYTF
TGCGCCAGCAGCCACCTACCCGGGGCCCCCACGGGTGGTGGCTACACCTTC
>.|TRBJ1-1|TRBV7-9|.
CASSTTQGPTEAFF
TGTGCCAGCAGCACGACACAGGGCCCCACTGAAGCTTTCTTT
>.|TRBJ2-7|TRBV19|few
CASSITFGSYEQYF
TGTGCCAGTAGTATAACCTTCGGGTCCTACGAGCAGTACTTC
>.|TRBJ2-1|TRBV6-2/TRBV6-3|.
CASSQQGYGTKDEQFF
TGTGCCAGCAGCCAACAGGGGTATGGGACTAAAGATGAGCAGTTCTTC
>TRBD1|TRBJ2-3|TRBV6-5|.
CASSTQGSTDTQYF
TGTGCCAGCAGCACACAGGGGTCCACAGATACGCAGTATTTT
>.|TRBJ2-1|TRBV21-1|.
CANFRVINEQFF
TGTGCCAACTTCAGAGTCATCAATGAGCAGTTCTTC
>.|TRBJ1-1|TRBV19|.
CASSIPRVNTEAFF
TGTGCCAGTAGTATACCGCGGGTGAACACTGAAGCTTTCTTT
>.|TRBJ2-6|TRBV29-1|.
CSVGQSGANVLTF
TGCAGCGTTGGGCAGTCTGGGGCCAACGTCCTGACTTTC
>.|TRBJ2-7|TRBV2|.
CASSEAPKVEQYF
TGTGCCAGCAGTGAAGCCCCCAAAGTCGAGCAGTACTTC
>TRBD1|TRBJ2-4|TRBV7-9|.
CASSETGTVKNIQYF
TGTGCCAGCAGCGAGACGGGGACAGTCAAAAACATTCAGTACTTC
>.|TRBJ2-7|TRBV10-3|.
CAISAGNEQYF
TGTGCCATCAGTGCGGGGAACGAGCAGTACTTC
>.|TRBJ1-3|TRBV6-1|.
CASTETALGNTIYF
TGTGCCAGCACCGAGACAGCTCTTGGAAACACCATATATTTT
>.|TRBJ2-7|TRBV6-2/TRBV6-3|.
CASSYSPYEQYF
TGTGCCAGCAGTTACTCTCCATACGAGCAGTACTTC
>.|TRBJ2-7|TRBV5-5|.
CASSLAPDSSTEQYF
TGTGCCAGCAGCTTGGCCCCGGACAGTAGTACCGAGCAGTACTTC
>TRBD2|TRBJ2-1|TRBV29-1|.
CSVEDPAGGYNEQFF
TGCAGCGTTGAAGATCCCGCGGGAGGGTACAATGAGCAGTTCTTC
>TRBD2|TRBJ2-1|TRBV27|.
CASSTGTSGWAQFF
TGTGCCAGCAGTACCGGGACTAGCGGCTGGGCGCAGTTCTTC
>.|TRBJ1-6|TRBV4-3|.
CASSQVMGSYNSPLHF
TGCGCCAGCAGCCAAGTCATGGGTTCCTATAATTCACCCCTCCACTTT
>.|TRBJ2-7|TRBV6-5|.
CASSYSSSGGYEQYF
TGTGCCAGCAGTTACTCGAGCTCAGGGGGGTACGAGCAGTACTTC
>TRBD1|TRBJ2-1|TRBV27|.
CASSKAGTEPYNEQFF
TGTGCCAGCAGTAAAGCCGGGACAGAGCCCTACAATGAGCAGTTCTTC
>TRBD1|TRBJ2-3|TRBV6-5|.
CASRKQGKGTDTQYF
TGTGCCAGCAGGAAACAGGGGAAGGGCACAGATACGCAGTATTTT